This entry describes one T cell receptor (beta chain). The source of the sample is a study of blood T cell repertoires in COVID-19. Using immunoSEQ multiplex PCR, the repertoire was profiled, and TCRdb retains in-frame clones only, with some absent. The sample has roughly 230,000 clones, 83% seen once. The receptor comes from a woman aged 45-65 years with acute or convalescent COVID-19. Sequencing used peripheral blood.

Written as DNA, the CDR3 is TGTGCCAGCAGTTTAGTTGGCGGAAGAAGCTCCTACAATGAGCAGTTCTTC. The encoded protein is CASSLVGGRSSYNEQFF. The V gene is TRBV27, the J gene TRBJ2-1; D ambiguous. Trimming pared 2 bases from V and 0 bases from J, leaving 14 bases between. The CDR3 has 17 residues. CDR1 MNHEY and CDR2 SMNVEV come from the germline V gene (reference sequence).